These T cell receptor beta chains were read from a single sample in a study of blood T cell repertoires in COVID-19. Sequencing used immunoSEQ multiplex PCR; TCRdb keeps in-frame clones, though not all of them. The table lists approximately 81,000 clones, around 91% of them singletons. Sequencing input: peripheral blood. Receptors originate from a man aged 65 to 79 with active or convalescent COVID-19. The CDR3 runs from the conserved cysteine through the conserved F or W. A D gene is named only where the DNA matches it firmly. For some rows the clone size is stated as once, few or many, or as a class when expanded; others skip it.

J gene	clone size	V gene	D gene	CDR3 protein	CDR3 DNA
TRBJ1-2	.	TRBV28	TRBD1	CASSTTGTGFYGYTF	TGTGCCAGCAGTACAACCGGGACAGGGTTCTATGGCTACACCTTC
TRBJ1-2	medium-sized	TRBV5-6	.	CASSFLINYGYTF	TGTGCCAGCAGCTTTTTAATAAACTATGGCTACACCTTC
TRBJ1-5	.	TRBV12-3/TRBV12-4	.	CASSSEFNQPQHF	TGTGCCAGCAGTTCCGAGTTCAATCAGCCCCAGCATTTT
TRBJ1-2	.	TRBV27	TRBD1	CASSFGDRVHEGYTF	TGTGCCAGCAGTTTTGGGGACAGGGTGCACGAGGGCTACACCTTC
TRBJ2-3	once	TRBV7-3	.	CASSLGLAGDTQYF	TGTGCCAGCAGCTTAGGTCTAGCCGGTGATACGCAGTATTTT
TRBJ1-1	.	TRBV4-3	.	CASSQDTANTEAFF	TGCGCCAGCAGCCAAGATACAGCGAACACTGAAGCTTTCTTT
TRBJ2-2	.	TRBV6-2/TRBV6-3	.	CASSRQGGYGELFF	TGTGCCAGCAGCCGCCAGGGGGGATACGGGGAGCTGTTTTTT
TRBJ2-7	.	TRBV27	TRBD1	CASSLGGTGFYEQYF	TGTGCCAGCAGTTTGGGGGGGACAGGGTTCTACGAGCAGTACTTC
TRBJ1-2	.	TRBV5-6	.	CASSAWGANYGYTF	TGTGCCAGCAGCGCCTGGGGGGCTAACTATGGCTACACCTTC
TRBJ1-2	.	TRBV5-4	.	CASSSTGIGYGYTF	TGTGCCAGCAGCTCGACGGGGATAGGGTATGGCTACACCTTC
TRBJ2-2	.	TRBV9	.	CASSVGTFTGELFF	TGTGCCAGCAGCGTCGGGACTTTCACCGGGGAGCTGTTTTTT
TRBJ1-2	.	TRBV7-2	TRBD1	CASSLATGNYGYTF	TGTGCCAGCAGCTTGGCGACAGGGAACTATGGCTACACCTTC
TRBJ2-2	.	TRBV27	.	CASSFEVGELFF	TGTGCCAGCAGTTTCGAGGTCGGGGAGCTGTTTTTT
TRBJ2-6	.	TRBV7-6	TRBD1	CASSSPGQGANVLTF	TGTGCCAGCAGCTCCCCGGGACAGGGTGCCAACGTCCTGACTTTC
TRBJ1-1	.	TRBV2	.	CASSDEGRTEAFF	TGTGCCAGCAGTGATGAGGGTCGCACTGAAGCTTTCTTT
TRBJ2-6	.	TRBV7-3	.	CASSPITGFSGANVLTF	TGTGCCAGCAGCCCAATCACAGGGTTCTCTGGGGCCAACGTCCTGACTTTC
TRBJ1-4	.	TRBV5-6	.	CASSLYGDNEKLFF	TGTGCCAGCAGCTTATACGGAGATAATGAAAAACTGTTTTTT
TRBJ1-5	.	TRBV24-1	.	CATSDQGYSNQPQHF	TGTGCCACCAGTGATCAGGGTTATAGCAATCAGCCCCAGCATTTT
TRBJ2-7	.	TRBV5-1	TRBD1	CASNPGGTGQGNYEQYF	TGCGCCAGCAACCCCGGGGGGACGGGACAGGGGAACTACGAGCAGTACTTC
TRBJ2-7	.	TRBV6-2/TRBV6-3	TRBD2	CASSQGTSGEQYF	TGTGCCAGCAGTCAGGGGACTAGCGGCGAGCAGTACTTC
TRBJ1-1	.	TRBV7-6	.	CASSFDPRGPNTEAFF	TGTGCCAGCAGCTTTGACCCGCGGGGGCCGAACACTGAAGCTTTCTTT
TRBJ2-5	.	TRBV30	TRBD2	CAWSLGLAGGETQYF	TGTGCCTGGAGTCTCGGATTAGCGGGAGGAGAGACCCAGTACTTC
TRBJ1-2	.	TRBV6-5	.	CASISGDTRHGGYTF	TGTGCCAGCATCTCCGGGGACACCAGACACGGTGGCTACACCTTC
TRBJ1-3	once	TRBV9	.	CASSVAGNSGNTIYF	TGTGCCAGCAGCGTAGCAGGGAACTCTGGAAACACCATATATTTT
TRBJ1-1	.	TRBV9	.	CAASAGMNTEAFF	TGTGCCGCCTCCGCCGGGATGAACACTGAAGCTTTCTTT
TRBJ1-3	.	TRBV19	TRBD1	CASSGTDSGNTIYF	TGTGCCAGTAGCGGGACAGACTCTGGAAACACCATATATTTT
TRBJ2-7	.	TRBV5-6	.	CASSPIEAGAYEQYF	TGTGCCAGCAGCCCCATTGAGGCAGGGGCCTACGAGCAGTACTTC
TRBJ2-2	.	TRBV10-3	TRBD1	CAINTGATGELFF	TGTGCCATCAACACAGGGGCCACCGGGGAGCTGTTTTTT
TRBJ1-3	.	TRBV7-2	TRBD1	CASSPRTGPGNTIYF	TGTGCCAGCAGCCCCCGGACAGGGCCGGGAAACACCATATATTTT
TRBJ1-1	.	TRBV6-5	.	CASISMGHEAFF	TGTGCCAGCATTTCCATGGGACATGAAGCTTTCTTT
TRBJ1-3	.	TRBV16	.	CASSQLSGNTIYF	TGTGCCAGCAGCCAATTATCTGGAAACACCATATATTTT
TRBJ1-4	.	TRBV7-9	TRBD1	CASSLGGTGSLFF	TGTGCCAGCAGCTTAGGGGGGACAGGCTCACTGTTTTTT
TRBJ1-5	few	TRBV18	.	CASSPPSRRDQPQHF	TGTGCCAGCTCACCACCGAGTAGGCGGGATCAGCCCCAGCATTTT
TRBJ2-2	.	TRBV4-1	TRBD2	CASSQGQASGRELFF	TGCGCCAGCAGCCAAGGCCAGGCTAGCGGCCGGGAGCTGTTTTTT
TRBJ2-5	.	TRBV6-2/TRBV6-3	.	CASSLRVPETQYF	TGTGCCAGCAGTTTGCGGGTGCCAGAGACCCAGTACTTC
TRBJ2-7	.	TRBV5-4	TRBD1	CASSFWTGGSREQYF	TGTGCCAGCAGCTTTTGGACAGGGGGCTCTCGGGAGCAGTACTTC
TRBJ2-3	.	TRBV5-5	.	CASGDLTGPDTQYF	TGTGCCAGCGGGGATTTAACAGGGCCAGATACGCAGTATTTT
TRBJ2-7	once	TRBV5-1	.	CASSLAGGSNEQYF	TGCGCCAGCAGCTTGGCCGGGGGATCCAACGAGCAGTACTTC
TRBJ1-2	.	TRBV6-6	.	CASRGDTGNYGYTF	TGTGCCAGCAGGGGGGACACCGGTAACTATGGCTACACCTTC
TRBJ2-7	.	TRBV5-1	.	CASTPSGQVYEQYF	TGCGCCAGCACCCCTTCCGGACAAGTATACGAGCAGTACTTC
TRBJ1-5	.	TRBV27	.	CASSDSHSNQPQHF	TGTGCCAGCAGTGACAGTCATAGCAATCAGCCCCAGCATTTT
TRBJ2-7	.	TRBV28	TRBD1	CASTTGVWYEQYF	TGTGCCAGCACCACAGGGGTTTGGTACGAGCAGTACTTC